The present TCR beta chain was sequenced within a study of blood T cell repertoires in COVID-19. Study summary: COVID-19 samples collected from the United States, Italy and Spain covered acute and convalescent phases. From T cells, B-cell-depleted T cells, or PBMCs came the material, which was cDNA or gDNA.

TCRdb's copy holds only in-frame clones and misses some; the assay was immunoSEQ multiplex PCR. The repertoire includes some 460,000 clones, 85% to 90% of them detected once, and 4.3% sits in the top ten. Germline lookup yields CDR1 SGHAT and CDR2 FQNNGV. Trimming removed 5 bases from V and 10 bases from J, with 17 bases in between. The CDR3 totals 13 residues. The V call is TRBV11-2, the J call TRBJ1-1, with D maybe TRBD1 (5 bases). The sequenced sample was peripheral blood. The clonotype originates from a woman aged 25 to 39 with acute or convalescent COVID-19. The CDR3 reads CASSRQRGGIAFF. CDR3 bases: TGTGCCAGCAGCCGACAGAGGGGAGGGATAGCTTTCTTT. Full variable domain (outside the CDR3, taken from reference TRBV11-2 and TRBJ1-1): EAGVAQSPRYKIIEKRQSVAFWCNPISGHATLYWYQQILGQGPKLLIQFQNNGVVDDSQLPKDRFSAERLKGVDSTLKIQPAKLEDSAVYLCASSRQRGGIAFFGQGTRLTVV.